Shown below are 30 T cell receptor beta chains from a single sample sequenced in a study of shared clonotypes between healthy human individuals. Profiled with immunoSEQ multiplex PCR; TCRdb holds only in-frame clones, not every one. The sample records under 2.5 million clones, under 95% being singletons. The sequenced sample was naive CD4+ T cells from PBMCs. Specified subset: CD45RA+ positively selected. The receptors were sampled from a man younger than 35 in good health. Some clones in this sample may be carry-over from other donors' samples.

This chain joins TRBV5-1 and TRBJ2-7, with TRBD1 matching over 11 bases. This CDR3 region has 15 residues. Looked up from germline, CDR1 is SGHRS and CDR2 is YFSETQ. With 4 bases clipped from V and 9 bases from J, the junction kept 12 bases outside the gene matches. Here the CDR3 reads CASSPGTDRGPVQYF. Here the CDR3 DNA reads TGCGCCAGCAGCCCTGGAACGGACAGGGGGCCCGTGCAGTACTTC.

Turning to this clone: The junction departs from the called germline gene at one end, perhaps through a read error. This chain joins TRBV6-5 and TRBJ1-5; 7 bases map to TRBD1. There are 15 residues in the CDR3. The V gene's germline CDR1 is MNHEY and CDR2 SVGAGI. CDR3 loop: CASSLNRGSDQPQHF. CDR3 coding DNA: TGTGCCAGCAGCCTCAACAGGGGTAGCGATCAGCCCCAGCATTTT.

The rearrangement uses TRBV15 and TRBJ2-2; D unresolved. Per the germline V gene, CDR1 is LNHNV and CDR2 is YYDKDF (reference sequence). Trimming took off 0 bases at V and 0 bases at J, with 11 bases between the two ends. The CDR3 is 17 residues long. CDR3 sequence reads: CATSRDWARTNTGELFF. For the CDR3, the DNA is TGTGCCACCAGCAGAGATTGGGCCCGAACGAACACCGGGGAGCTGTTTTTT.

The gene calls are TRBV28 and TRBJ1-3; tentative D call: TRBD1 (6 bases). The CDR3 consists of 17 residues. Trimming removed 7 bases from V and 0 bases from J, with 19 bases in between. Germline lookup yields CDR1 MDHEN and CDR2 SYDVKM. This CDR3 is CASNHGGAPDSGNTIYF. The CDR3 bases are TGTGCCAGCAACCACGGGGGCGCCCCCGACTCTGGAAACACCATATATTTT.

The gene calls are TRBV5-1 and TRBJ1-6; no clear D. Trimming stripped 0 bases from V and 10 bases from J, with 14 bases between. The CDR3 sequence is 15 residues long. CDR1 and CDR2 (germline): SGHRS, YFSETQ. This CDR3 is CASSLVAAPGSPLHF. For the CDR3, the DNA is TGCGCCAGCAGCTTGGTCGCCGCGCCGGGCTCACCCCTCCACTTT.

The J gene is TRBJ1-2, the V gene TRBV9; D gene ambiguous. Per germline, CDR1 SGDLS and CDR2 YYNGEE. This CDR3 contains 17 residues. Trimming took 0 bases from V and 0 from J, leaving 15 bases between them. The CDR3 DNA reads as TGTGCCAGCAGCGTAGACGGCCGGAGCAGACCTAACTATGGCTACACCTTC. It specifies CASSVDGRSRPNYGYTF.

Regarding this clone: At the DNA level, this CDR3 is encoded by other sequences in the same sample as well. The genes are TRBV2 and TRBJ2-7; D not certain. The V gene lost 2 bases and the J gene lost 7 bases, with 6 bases spanning the gap. Germline CDR1 SNHLY, CDR2 FYNNEI. This CDR3 is built from 11 residues. CDR3 nucleotides: TGTGCCAGCAGTGAAACAGTGGAGCAGTACTTC. Residues: CASSETVEQYF.

This chain connects TRBV28 to TRBJ1-5; D uncertain. The CDR3 has 14 amino acids. V lost 4 bases and J lost 4, with 11 bases in between. Germline CDR1 MDHEN, CDR2 SYDVKM. The CDR3 nucleotides are TGTGCCAGCAGTTCGCCCCCAGAGAATCAGCCCCAGCATTTT. It encodes CASSSPPENQPQHF.

CDR3: CASSPPDFGANVLTF. The CDR3, as DNA: TGCGCCAGCAGCCCGCCCGACTTTGGGGCCAACGTCCTGACTTTC. This sequence joins TRBV5-1 and TRBJ2-6; D is uncertain. Per the germline V gene, CDR1 is SGHRS and CDR2 is YFSETQ. Trimming took off 4 bases at V and 3 bases at J, with 11 bases between the two ends. The CDR3 covers 15 residues.

The rearrangement uses TRBV18 and TRBJ1-4; TRBD1 aligns across 7 bases. J gave up 8 bases and V 0 bases, and 6 bases lay outside the gene matches. In germline, CDR1 is KGHSH, CDR2 LQKENI. The CDR3 covers 15 residues. As DNA, the CDR3 is TGTGCCAGCTCACCACCGGGACAGTCGGGAGAAAAACTGTTTTTT. Protein product: CASSPPGQSGEKLFF.

The chain has TRBV7-4 and TRBJ2-1; 8 bases fit TRBD1. The CDR3 covers 17 residues. Looked up from germline, CDR1 is SGHVT and CDR2 is SQSDAQ. Trimming took 1 base from V and 0 from J; bases not matched to a gene: 5. In nucleotides, the CDR3 is TGTGCCAGCAGCTTAGGAGGACAGGGCAGCTCCTACAATGAGCAGTTCTTC. Amino acid sequence: CASSLGGQGSSYNEQFF.

V is TRBV28 and J is TRBJ2-3; D gene uncertain. The CDR3 sequence is 14 residues long. Germline V CDR1 and CDR2: MDHEN, SYDVKM. V gave up 5 bases and J gave up 4 bases, with 13 bases separating them. The CDR3 nucleotides are TGTGCCAGCAGTCAGGCCTCTGGCGCAGATACGCAGTATTTT. This gives the protein CASSQASGADTQYF.

The rearrangement joins TRBV10-2 to TRBJ2-5, with D hard to call. V lost 2 bases to trimming and J lost 2 bases, with 6 bases between them. The CDR3 extends over 13 amino acids. Germline values: CDR1 WSHSY, CDR2 SAAADI. This chain's CDR3 is CASSEGRQETQYF. In nucleotides, the CDR3 is TGCGCCAGCAGTGAGGGGCGTCAAGAGACCCAGTACTTC.

Remarks on this clone: This sample includes further DNA sequences coding for the same CDR3. The chain uses TRBV5-1 and TRBJ2-3; 9 bases align to TRBD1. CDR1 and CDR2 from the germline V gene are SGHRS and YFSETQ. The CDR3 runs to 15 residues. V dropped 4 bases and J dropped 1; count of bases not matched to a gene: 4. For the CDR3, the DNA is TGCGCCAGCAGCAATCGGACAGGGGGCACAGATACGCAGTATTTT. This sequence encodes CASSNRTGGTDTQYF.

The chain is built from TRBV7-2 and TRBJ2-5; maybe TRBD2 (5 bases). The CDR3 is 14 residues long. Trimming shortened V by 7 bases and J by 0 bases, and 12 bases separated the two germline ends. The germline CDR1 and CDR2 sequences are SGHTA and FQGNSA. The CDR3 region has the DNA TGTGCCAGCACACCGTGGACTGACCAAGAGACCCAGTACTTC. Protein: CASTPWTDQETQYF.

Remarks on this clone: The identical CDR3 is also encoded by other nucleotide sequences in the sample. This chain connects TRBV28 to TRBJ2-7; unclear D gene. This CDR3 is 11 amino acids long. Germline values: CDR1 MDHEN, CDR2 SYDVKM. Trimming cost V 3 bases and J 0 bases, with 0 bases left between them. The CDR3 DNA is TGTGCCAGCAGTTTCTCCTACGAGCAGTACTTC. Protein: CASSFSYEQYF.

The genes are TRBV21-1 and TRBJ1-2; TRBD1, as called in the table, went unchecked against the DNA. TRBV21-1 represents a pseudogene. The CDR3 has 12 residues. The CDR3 sequence is CASTGGLYGYTF. The CDR3 nucleotides are TGTGCCAGCACAGGGGGCCTCTATGGCTACACCTTC.

V gene TRBV19 combines with J gene TRBJ2-7; no firm D call. The germline V and J ends were trimmed by 4 bases and 8 bases, with 18 bases remaining between them. CDR1 is LNHDA and CDR2 is SQIVND in the germline V gene (reference sequence). There are 14 residues in the CDR3. DNA for the CDR3: TGTGCCAGTAGTAGATCCCTCGATCGACCGCAGCAGTACTTC. Translated, it gives CASSRSLDRPQQYF.

CDR3 in amino acids: CASSERGEYNEQFF. The CDR3 DNA reads TGTGCCAGCAGTGAAAGGGGGGAGTACAATGAGCAGTTCTTC. V is TRBV2 and J is TRBJ2-1; perhaps D is TRBD1 or TRBD2 (6 bases each). CDR3 length: 14 residues. With 2 bases removed from V and 4 bases from J, the gap between germline ends came to 9 bases. Germline V gene sequence: CDR1 SNHLY, CDR2 FYNNEI.

A remark on this clone: This specimen includes other DNA sequences encoding the same CDR3. V is TRBV29-1 and J is TRBJ1-1, with 9 positions matching TRBD1. The germline V gene has CDR1 SQVTM and CDR2 ANQGSEA. This CDR3 region has 13 residues. The J segment lost 4 bases and the V segment lost 7 bases, leaving 7 bases of the junction unmatched. The CDR3 DNA reads TGCAGCGCCTCCGACAGGGGGGGCACTGAAGCTTTCTTT. The encoded protein is CSASDRGGTEAFF.

This chain links TRBV9 with TRBJ2-3; D uncertain. Trimming stripped 4 bases from V and 4 bases from J, with 10 bases between. This CDR3 spans 13 amino acids. Germline CDR1 reads SGDLS; CDR2 reads YYNGEE. The CDR3 here is CASSQAPPDTQYF. The CDR3 DNA sequence: TGTGCCAGCAGCCAGGCCCCTCCAGATACGCAGTATTTT.

The chain recombines TRBV28 with TRBJ2-3; unclear D gene. Germline V CDR1 and CDR2: MDHEN, SYDVKM. The CDR3 runs to 12 residues. Trimming left V 3 bases short and J 3 bases short, with 4 bases between. CDR3 nucleotides: TGTGCCAGCAGTTTTAGAACAGATACGCAGTATTTT. Translation: CASSFRTDTQYF. The full variable domain, rest sourced from reference TRBV28 and TRBJ2-3, is DVKVTQSSRYLVKRTGEKVFLECVQDMDHENMFWYRQDPGLGLRLIYFSYDVKMKEKGDIPEGYSVSREKKERFSLILESASTNQTSMYLCASSFRTDTQYFGPGTRLTVL.

The CDR3 nucleotides are TGCGCCAGCATGGGGGAGGCAACTAATGAAAAACTGTTTTTT. It encodes CASMGEATNEKLFF. The gene calls are TRBV5-1 and TRBJ1-4; perhaps TRBD1 as D (5 bases). This CDR3 has 14 amino acids. Germline-derived CDR1 and CDR2 are SGHRS and YFSETQ. Trimming shortened V by 6 bases and J by 0 bases, and 9 bases separated the two germline ends.

The J gene is TRBJ1-2, the V gene TRBV5-1; TRBD1 agrees at 9 bases. The CDR3 is made up of 15 amino acids. Germline trimming cut 0 bases from V and 8 bases from J; bases unmatched to any gene: 8. CDR1 is SGHRS and CDR2 is YFSETQ in the germline V gene. This CDR3 reads CASSLDGQGMPGYTF. CDR3 nucleotides: TGCGCCAGCAGCTTGGATGGACAGGGGATGCCGGGCTACACCTTC.

About this clone itself: No DNA is shown, since the ends of the CDR3 on it are uncertain; the CDR3 is the one TCRdb lists. V gene TRBV10-3 combines with J gene TRBJ2-7; TRBD2 is the table's D call, not checked against the DNA. The germline CDR1 and CDR2 sequences are ENHRY and SYGVKD. The CDR3 spans 17 amino acids, including both terminal residues. Here the CDR3 reads CAISSVRGLADPYEQYF.

This chain connects TRBV7-9 to TRBJ2-3; 7 nucleotides line up with TRBD2. In germline, CDR1 is SEHNR, CDR2 FQNEAQ (reference sequence). The length of the CDR3 is 16 residues. V lost 5 bases to trimming and J lost 3 bases; unmatched junction nucleotides: 11. The DNA for the CDR3 is TGTGCCAGCAGCCAACCCGGGAGGTTAGGGACAGATACGCAGTATTTT. It encodes CASSQPGRLGTDTQYF.

The chain links TRBV27 to TRBJ1-1; D might be TRBD1 (6 bases). Trimming shortened V by 10 bases and J by 5 bases, and 20 bases separated the two germline ends. This CDR3 spans 14 amino acids. Germline V lookup: CDR1 MNHEY, CDR2 SMNVEV (reference sequence). In nucleotides, the CDR3 is TGTGCCACTTCCCCGTGGGGGGCGCTTACTGAAGCTTTCTTT. Translated, it gives CATSPWGALTEAFF.

This sequence joins TRBV28 and TRBJ2-6, with D tentatively TRBD1 (5 bases). Per the germline V gene, CDR1 is MDHEN and CDR2 is SYDVKM. Between the trimmed V and J ends, which lost 7 bases and 6 bases, there was a span of 16 bases. The CDR3 has 15 residues. This CDR3 reads CASTSGAPAANVLTF. CDR3 bases: TGTGCCAGCACTTCTGGGGCCCCTGCGGCCAACGTCCTGACTTTC.

This clone was seen a handful of times. The sample holds other DNA sequences that translate to the same CDR3. This chain links TRBV30 with TRBJ1-1; a possible D gene is TRBD1 (5 bases). The V gene's germline CDR1 is GTSNPN and CDR2 SVGIG (reference sequence). V lost 0 bases and J lost 4, with 9 bases in between. This CDR3 is 13 amino acids long. The CDR3, as DNA: TGTGCCTGGAGTGTAGTGGGGGGCACTGAAGCTTTCTTT. Its translation: CAWSVVGGTEAFF. The whole variable domain, remainder taken from reference TRBV30 and TRBJ1-1, is SQTIHQWPATLVQPVGSPLSLECTVEGTSNPNLYWYRQAAGRGLQLLFYSVGIGQISSEVPQNLSASRPQDRQFILSSKKLLLSDSGFYLCAWSVVGGTEAFFGQGTRLTVV.

This clone was seen only once. The chain links TRBV5-1 to TRBJ2-7, with D perhaps matching TRBD1 (5 bases). Trimming took 1 base from V and 6 from J, leaving 17 bases between them. Germline V gene sequence: CDR1 SGHRS, CDR2 YFSETQ. This CDR3 contains 15 residues. The CDR3 loop reads CASSLQQGAGFEQYF. The CDR3 DNA reads as TGCGCCAGCAGCTTGCAGCAGGGCGCTGGTTTCGAGCAGTACTTC.